These 2 T cell receptor beta chains were all obtained from the same sample, sequenced in a study of blood T cell repertoires in COVID-19. The protocol was immunoSEQ multiplex PCR, while the TCRdb copy is restricted to in-frame clones and leaves out a portion. The sample has hundreds of thousands of clones, approximately 86% seen once. Input material: peripheral blood. These receptors were collected from a woman of 80 years or more with active or convalescent COVID-19.

CDR3 sequence: CASVRDRDTDTQYF. The CDR3 DNA reads TGTGCCAGCGTCCGGGACAGGGACACAGATACGCAGTATTTT. The chain uses TRBV18 and TRBJ2-3; TRBD1 agrees at 9 bases. The V gene's germline CDR1 is KGHSH and CDR2 LQKENI. The CDR3 is 14 amino acids. The J segment lost 2 bases and the V segment lost 8 bases, leaving 5 bases of the junction unmatched.

The chain employs TRBV10-1 and TRBJ2-3; D is uncertain. Trimming shortened V by 4 bases and J by 5 bases, and 10 bases separated the two germline ends. Germline assignment: CDR1 WNHNN and CDR2 SYGVQD (reference sequence). There are 13 residues in the CDR3. The DNA of the CDR3 is TGCGCCAGCAGTGCGCGCGGCGGAGATACGCAGTATTTT. Translating gives CASSARGGDTQYF.